The clone carrying this T cell receptor beta chain turned up a few times. Its antigen is unidentified. The CDR3 runs 14 residues. Germline V lookup: CDR1 SGHTA, CDR2 FQGTGA. The V segment lost 4 bases and the J segment 4 bases; nucleotides outside the gene matches: 6. Graves' hyperthyroidism is called stable when ophthalmopathy does not progress within 18 months. Orbital computed tomography, thyroid ultrasound, serum thyroxine and TRAb, and clinical symptoms together informed the diagnoses. Isolation of PBMCs was performed on around 9.3 ml fresh peripheral blood. These data originate in a study of T cells in Graves' hyperthyroidism and ophthalmopathy. Study findings and constraints: Most thyroid clonotypes expanded above 0.001 appeared in blood too.

Amplification of TCR beta CDR3 regions used RNA as the template. The HTBI primer set drove a first-round RT-PCR of the TCR CDR3. One entry per CDR3 protein, called by TCRdb with MiXCR from the multiplex PCR reads. The repertoire holds hundreds of thousands of distinct CDR3 sequences, with 12% to 15% as singletons. The sample consisted of blood. The clonotype was recovered from a woman younger than 30 with Graves' hyperthyroidism. The chain joins TRBV7-3 to TRBJ1-1; the match to TRBD1 covers 7 bases. The CDR3 DNA is TGTGCCAGCAGCTCGACAGGGTCTATCACTGAAGCTTTCTTT. Protein sequence: CASSSTGSITEAFF.